This TCR beta chain emerged from a study of T cells after yellow fever vaccination. General study results and limits: A minor fraction of clonotypes spanned both CD4 and CD8 compartments. High-abundance clonotypes from the bulk population could contaminate FACS-sorted repertoires. The secondary response showed a weaker magnitude and a faster peak, day 5 versus 15.

Each CDR3 protein is one row after TCRdb ran MiXCR on the 5' RACE reads. The sample has around 310,000 distinct CDR3 sequences; around 3.9% are singletons. In this sample, this clonotype turned up a few times. Its antigen remains unidentified. Germline V lookup: CDR1 SEHNR, CDR2 FQNEAQ (reference sequence). V was clipped by 5 bases and J by 8 bases; unmatched bases: 9. The CDR3 sequence is 15 residues long. This sequence was found in a young man who received the YFV17D yellow fever vaccine. The starting material was PBMCs, obtained on the day of the yellow fever booster vaccination. The chain joins TRBV7-9 to TRBJ1-4; 9 positions match TRBD1. The CDR3 here is CASSARDRAGEKLFF. The CDR3 nucleotides are TGTGCCAGCAGCGCCCGGGACAGGGCCGGGGAAAAACTGTTTTTT.